The 24 T cell receptor beta chains listed next were all sequenced from one sample in a study of identical twins. TCRdb reprocessed the 5' RACE reads via MiXCR and lists one record per CDR3 protein. Altogether under 1 million distinct CDR3 sequences are present, approximately 13% being singletons, with the ten largest covering about 1.6%. These same records also appear under a second study, on yellow fever vaccine responses in identical twins.

The specimen sequenced was PBMCs. The source is a young woman in good health.

In this sample, this clonotype turned up many times. The J gene is TRBJ1-2, the V gene TRBV28; D is ambiguous. The germline V gene encodes CDR1 MDHEN and CDR2 SYDVKM. Deletions cut 3 bases from V and 7 bases from J, with 6 bases between. The CDR3 is 11 amino acids. Here the CDR3 reads CASSFAGGYTF. Here the CDR3 DNA reads TGTGCCAGCAGTTTCGCCGGTGGCTACACCTTC.

This clonotype came up a few times. The V and J genes are TRBV10-2 and TRBJ1-2, with 7 bases fitting TRBD1. The CDR3 covers 14 residues. Germline V gene data show CDR1 as WSHSY and CDR2 as SAAADI. The junction had 5 bases not matched to a gene; V was cut back by 5 bases and J by 2 bases. The CDR3 sequence is CASSFDRVNYGYTF. The CDR3 nucleotides read TGCGCCAGCAGTTTTGACAGGGTCAACTATGGCTACACCTTC.

The chain combines TRBV5-1 with TRBJ2-3; 9 bases fit TRBD2. Trimming at V came to 0 bases and at J to 4 bases, leaving 6 bases not matched to a gene. The CDR3 spans 16 residues. Germline-derived CDR1 and CDR2 are SGHRS and YFSETQ. DNA of the CDR3: TGCGCCAGCAGCTTGGTGGCGGGAGGGCCCGCAGATACGCAGTATTTT. This encodes CASSLVAGGPADTQYF.

This clonotype has more than one count but fewer than ten. This rearrangement joins TRBV7-6 to TRBJ2-1, with 8 bases that match TRBD1. In germline, CDR1 is SGHVS, CDR2 FNYEAQ. With V trimmed by 3 bases and J by 4 bases, 8 bases remained unmatched. This CDR3 comprises 16 residues. This CDR3 reads CASSLGAGTGYNEQFF. The CDR3 nucleotides are TGTGCCAGCAGCTTGGGAGCCGGGACAGGATACAATGAGCAGTTCTTC.

The V gene is TRBV20-1, the J gene TRBJ1-1, with unresolved D. This CDR3 contains 14 residues. V was cut by 6 bases and J by 5 bases, with 19 bases left in between. Germline assignment: CDR1 DFQATT and CDR2 SNEGSKA (reference sequence). CDR3 sequence: CSAAVLGVGTEAFF. CDR3 DNA: TGCAGTGCGGCTGTACTCGGGGTGGGGACTGAAGCTTTCTTT.

In this sample, this clonotype turned up many times. V usage is TRBV9 and J usage is TRBJ2-1; D not resolved. Germline lookup yields CDR1 SGDLS and CDR2 YYNGEE. The CDR3 is 15 amino acids. V shed 2 bases and J shed 0 bases, with 9 bases lying between them. The DNA for the CDR3 is TGTGCCAGCAGCGTTAGCCTTAGCTCCTACAATGAGCAGTTCTTC. Its translation: CASSVSLSSYNEQFF.

In this sample, this clonotype turned up a few times. The chain combines TRBV2 with TRBJ2-4; possibly TRBD2 for D (5 bases). Germline CDR1 reads SNHLY; CDR2 reads FYNNEI. V lost 1 base to trimming and J lost 2 bases, with 15 bases between them. There are 17 residues in the CDR3. CDR3 amino acids: CASSEVLLRETKNIQYF. Written as DNA, the CDR3 is TGTGCCAGCAGTGAAGTGCTCTTGAGGGAAACCAAAAACATTCAGTACTTC.

The table lists this clonotype with a few counts. The chain links TRBV7-9 to TRBJ1-5; D ambiguous. V was cut by 0 bases and J by 0 bases, with 9 bases left in between. The CDR3 spans 16 residues. Germline V gives CDR1 SEHNR, CDR2 FQNEAQ (reference sequence). The CDR3 DNA is TGTGCCAGCAGCTTAGCGCGGGGAAATAGCAATCAGCCCCAGCATTTT. This gives the protein CASSLARGNSNQPQHF.

J is TRBJ2-7 and V is TRBV10-3; no reliable D call. The CDR3 sequence is 11 residues long. The V end lost 4 bases, the J end lost 5 bases, and 6 bases lay between the germline ends. Germline CDR1 ENHRY, CDR2 SYGVKD. CDR3 DNA: TGTGCCATCAGTGCACGCGACGAGCAGTACTTC. It is translated as CAISARDEQYF.

In this sample, this clonotype turned up many times. The chain recombines TRBV20-1 with TRBJ1-5, with 7 bases that match TRBD1. Germline CDR1 is DFQATT and CDR2 is SNEGSKA (reference sequence). The V gene end was trimmed by 5 bases and the J gene end by 0 bases; junction bases not matched to a gene: 4. The CDR3 is made up of 14 amino acids. The CDR3 sequence: CSAGTVLSNQPQHF. The CDR3 DNA reads TGCAGTGCTGGGACAGTCCTTAGCAATCAGCCCCAGCATTTT.

The gene calls are TRBV12-3 or TRBV12-4 and TRBJ2-7; 10 positions match TRBD1. The CDR3 has 17 residues. The V and J ends lost 6 bases and 6 bases, in that order; junction bases with no gene match: 17. This CDR3 is CASSRSRQGARLSEQYF. For the CDR3, the DNA is TGTGCCAGCAGCCGAAGTCGACAGGGGGCCAGACTAAGCGAGCAGTACTTC.

A remark on this clonotype: A junction boundary mismatches the germline segment, possibly from a read error. The rearrangement uses TRBV6-5 and TRBJ2-7; possibly TRBD1 for D (6 bases). From germline, CDR1 is MNHEY and CDR2 SVGAGI. This CDR3 contains 14 residues. The CDR3 sequence: CAGSYGTGTYEQYF. Written as DNA, the CDR3 is TGTGCCGGCAGTTACGGAACAGGGACCTACGAGCAGTACTTC.

This clonotype was seen at least ten times. The CDR3 is CSARLAGADTQYF. The CDR3 coding sequence is TGCAGTGCTAGACTGGCGGGGGCAGATACGCAGTATTTT. The V call is TRBV20-1, the J call TRBJ2-3; 7 bases agree with TRBD2. The length of the CDR3 is 13 residues. Germline CDR1 is DFQATT and CDR2 is SNEGSKA (reference sequence). Germline trimming cut 2 bases from V and 4 bases from J; bases unmatched to any gene: 3.

The V call is TRBV20-1, the J call TRBJ2-3; possible D gene TRBD2, 6 bases. Germline V lookup: CDR1 DFQATT, CDR2 SNEGSKA (reference sequence). V was pared by 0 bases and J by 0 bases, with 16 bases between. CDR3 length: 17 amino acids. CDR3 region: CSARDLAGSPSTDTQYF. The CDR3 DNA reads TGCAGTGCTAGAGATTTGGCGGGGAGCCCTAGCACAGATACGCAGTATTTT.

This clonotype was observed many times. The rearrangement links TRBV29-1 to TRBJ2-4, with a weak D call TRBD2 (7 bases). With 0 bases removed from V and 2 bases from J, the gap between germline ends came to 11 bases. CDR3 length: 15 residues. The germline CDR1 and CDR2 sequences are SQVTM and ANQGSEA. The chain's CDR3 is CSVEDPRGPKNIQYF. The CDR3 DNA reads TGCAGCGTTGAAGATCCGCGGGGGCCCAAAAACATTCAGTACTTC.

The chain joins TRBV20-1 to TRBJ2-7; 8 bases map to TRBD2. The CDR3 loop spans 16 amino acids. Trimming took 3 bases from V and 0 from J; bases not matched to a gene: 10. Germline-derived CDR1 and CDR2 are DFQATT and SNEGSKA (reference sequence). CDR3 residues: CSASPAGASNSYEQYV. The CDR3 DNA sequence: TGCAGTGCTAGTCCAGCGGGGGCCTCTAACTCCTACGAGCAGTACGTC.

This clonotype appeared a few times. The chain combines TRBV12-3 or TRBV12-4 with TRBJ1-4; D remains unclear. The CDR3 spans 12 residues. Trimming cost V 8 bases and J 4 bases, with 8 bases left between them. DNA for the CDR3: TGTGCCAGCGGACGGAATAATGAAAAACTGTTTTTT. Protein: CASGRNNEKLFF.

The chain recombines TRBV6-1 with TRBJ1-4; 7 bases match TRBD1. The CDR3 loop spans 15 amino acids. Unmatched junction bases numbered 5, after V lost 0 bases and J lost 7 bases. Germline V CDR1 and CDR2: MNHNS, SASEGT. Written as DNA, the CDR3 is TGTGCCAGCAGTGAAGCTGTAGGGGGCTCTGAAAAACTGTTTTTT. Translated: CASSEAVGGSEKLFF.

The chain has TRBV18 and TRBJ2-5; no definite D call. Germline CDR1 is KGHSH and CDR2 is LQKENI. The germline V and J ends were trimmed by 3 bases and 3 bases, with 8 bases remaining between them. This CDR3 has 13 residues. CDR3: CASSPPNKETQYF. In DNA, the CDR3 is TGTGCCAGCTCACCCCCAAATAAAGAGACCCAGTACTTC.

This clonotype turned up a few times. The chain joins TRBV5-1 to TRBJ2-1, with 8 bases aligning to TRBD1. The CDR3 extends over 13 amino acids. From germline, CDR1 is SGHRS and CDR2 YFSETQ. The V gene end was trimmed by 4 bases and the J gene end by 9 bases; junction bases not matched to a gene: 6. In DNA, the CDR3 is TGCGCCAGCAGCCCCCGGGACAGGTCTGAGCAGTTCTTC. This translates into CASSPRDRSEQFF.

This clonotype was detected ten times or more. The genes are TRBV20-1 and TRBJ2-4; 8 nucleotides align to TRBD2. The V gene's germline CDR1 is DFQATT and CDR2 SNEGSKA (reference sequence). CDR3 size: 14 residues. Germline trimming cut 3 bases from V and 8 bases from J; bases unmatched to any gene: 9. CDR3 loop: CSASSTAGRDIQYF. DNA for the CDR3: TGCAGTGCTAGTTCGACAGCCGGGAGGGACATTCAGTACTTC.

There are a few counts of this clonotype. The chain has TRBV20-1 and TRBJ2-1, with TRBD2 matching over 10 bases. The V gene's germline CDR1 is DFQATT and CDR2 SNEGSKA (reference sequence). V lost 3 bases, J lost 3 bases, and 8 bases stayed unmatched. The CDR3 extends over 16 amino acids. CDR3 bases: TGCAGTGCTAGGACAGTAGCGGGAGGAAACTACAATGAGCAGTTCTTC. This sequence encodes CSARTVAGGNYNEQFF.

This clonotype was picked up a small number of times. V is TRBV12-5 and J is TRBJ2-3; 8 nucleotides agree with TRBD2. From germline, CDR1 is LGHNT and CDR2 FRNRAP. This CDR3 spans 15 amino acids. V shed 5 bases and J 2 bases; nucleotides not matched to a gene: 6. CDR3 bases: TGTGCTAGTGGTCCCCGGGAGGGGCCCACAGATACGCAGTATTTT. Protein: CASGPREGPTDTQYF.

The sample holds a few counts of this clonotype. The V call is TRBV4-1, the J call TRBJ2-7; D ambiguous. Per the germline V gene, CDR1 is MGHRA and CDR2 is YSYEKL. The V end lost 0 bases, the J end lost 6 bases, and 12 bases lay between the germline ends. The CDR3 runs 14 residues. The CDR3 spells CASSQEGLISEQYF. In nucleotides, the CDR3 is TGCGCCAGCAGCCAAGAGGGCCTAATAAGCGAGCAGTACTTC.